The next 8 T cell receptor beta chains were all read from a single sample in a study of CD8 T cells in Susac syndrome. Random-hexamer reverse transcription was applied to roughly 0.5 to 1 ug RNA. TCRdb called the immunoSEQ multiplex PCR reads again in MiXCR, with one record for every CDR3 protein. The repertoire holds 240,000 or so distinct CDR3 sequences, with roughly 95% as singletons. Input material: CD4+ T cells from PBMCs. The receptors were gathered from a human donor with Susac syndrome.

This chain links TRBV7-2 with TRBJ2-7; 10 nucleotides agree with TRBD2. Germline values: CDR1 SGHTA, CDR2 FQGNSA. The trim removed 4 bases at V and 6 bases at J, leaving 6 bases unmatched. The CDR3 length is 14 residues. CDR3 nucleotide sequence: TGTGCCAGCAGCTCCCCGGGACTAGCGCCCGAGCAGTACTTC. Its protein product is CASSSPGLAPEQYF.

The chain has TRBV29-1 and TRBJ1-1, with 10 bases aligning to TRBD1. Germline V gene sequence: CDR1 SQVTM, CDR2 ANQGSEA. The CDR3 length is 12 residues. Trimming removed 3 bases from V and 9 bases from J; junction bases left unmatched: 4. CDR3 loop: CSVEPDRGKAFF. As DNA, the CDR3 is TGCAGCGTTGAGCCGGACAGGGGGAAAGCTTTCTTT.

CDR3 DNA sequence: TGTGCCAGCAGTTTATCGAGCGAGGATGGCTACACCTTC. Residues: CASSLSSEDGYTF. This rearrangement joins TRBV27 to TRBJ1-2; no clear D. V was cut by 0 bases and J by 6 bases, with 8 bases left in between. The V gene's germline CDR1 is MNHEY and CDR2 SMNVEV (reference sequence). The CDR3 contains 13 residues.

This chain joins TRBV21-1 and TRBJ2-5; the table's D call, TRBD1, was not checked against the DNA. TRBV21-1 is marked as a pseudogene. This CDR3 is 14 amino acids long. The CDR3 DNA reads TGTGCCAGCAGCAAAGTGGCGCACCAGGAGACCCAGTACTTC. Encoded protein: CASSKVAHQETQYF.

The rearrangement uses TRBV5-4 and TRBJ1-2; D remains ambiguous. With 1 base removed from V and 10 bases from J, the gap between germline ends came to 14 bases. The CDR3 has 13 residues. Germline values: CDR1 SGHNT, CDR2 YYREEE (reference sequence). CDR3 amino acids: CASSLIDSSDYTF. Here the CDR3 DNA reads TGTGCCAGCAGCTTGATCGATTCATCGGACTACACCTTC.

This chain uses TRBV2 with TRBJ2-2; D is tentatively TRBD1 or TRBD2 (5 bases each). This CDR3 has 13 residues. V was clipped by 7 bases and J by 6 bases, with 12 bases between them. Germline V gene sequence: CDR1 SNHLY, CDR2 FYNNEI. In DNA form, the CDR3 reads TGTGCCAGCAAGGGGACCGTCGCCGGGGAGCTGTTTTTT. It translates to CASKGTVAGELFF.

The chain employs TRBV20-1 and TRBJ2-7, with TRBD2 matching 11 bases. J was trimmed by 2 bases and V by 0 bases; bases with no gene match: 3. Germline CDR1 and CDR2: DFQATT and SNEGSKA (reference sequence). This CDR3 comprises 15 residues. In DNA form, the CDR3 reads TGCAGTGCTAGAGATTTAGCGGGAGGGACCTACGAGCAGTACTTC. It codes for CSARDLAGGTYEQYF.

This chain links TRBV24-1 with TRBJ2-1, with D uncertain. With 3 bases removed from V and 5 bases from J, the gap between germline ends came to 7 bases. Germline V gene sequence: CDR1 KGHDR, CDR2 SFDVKD. The CDR3 covers 13 residues. CDR3 nucleotide sequence: TGTGCCACCAGTGATGGAAGGGACAATGAGCAGTTCTTC. Its protein is CATSDGRDNEQFF.